Listed below are T cell receptor beta chains from one sample, sequenced in a study of breast tumors, draining lymph nodes, adjacent tissues. TCRdb recomputed calls from the multiplex PCR reads with MiXCR, one row per CDR3 protein. This table holds fewer than 200,000 distinct CDR3 sequences, approximately 33% found once. Sample: axillary lymph node tissue. All receptors come from a female donor with breast cancer. Some clones in this sample may be carry-over from other donors' samples. The CDR3 runs from the conserved cysteine through the conserved F or W. D genes are given only for firm matches. Size is stated for part of the rows, as once, few or many counts, or as a class when the clone is expanded.

j_gene | abundance | v_gene | len | d_gene | CDR3nt | CDR3aa
TRBJ2-1 | NA | TRBV7-9 | 15 | NA | TGTTCCAGCAGCTTATCTGGGACTCTTTACAATGAGCAGTTCTTC | CSSSLSGTLYNEQFF
TRBJ1-2 | NA | TRBV6-5 | 12 | NA | TGTGCCAGCAGGGACACCGTAGGTGGCTACACCTTC | CASRDTVGGYTF
TRBJ2-5 | NA | TRBV25-1 | 14 | TRBD1 | TGTGCCAGCAGTGAGACAGGGGGGCCGGAGACCCAGTACTTC | CASSETGGPETQYF
TRBJ2-7 | NA | TRBV12-5 | 15 | NA | TGTGCTAGTGGTTTCCCCCGGACACACTCCTACGAGCAGTACTTC | CASGFPRTHSYEQYF
TRBJ1-4 | once | TRBV7-8 | 16 | NA | TGTGCCTGCAGTAGGGGAGGGGGGCAGCCCCATTTAAAACTGTTTTTC | CACSRGGGQPHLKLFF
TRBJ2-3 | many | TRBV27 | 15 | TRBD2 | TGTGCCAGCAGTTCACTAGCGGGGAGCACAGATACGCAGTATTTT | CASSSLAGSTDTQYF
TRBJ2-1 | once | TRBV24-1 | 15 | TRBD1 | TGTGCCACCAGTGAGGCCGGGACAGCTTACAATGAGCAGTTCTTC | CATSEAGTAYNEQFF
TRBJ2-2 | many | TRBV9 | 13 | NA | TGTGCCAGCAGCCCCCGAGGGGCCGGGGAGCTGTTTTTT | CASSPRGAGELFF
TRBJ1-6 | many | TRBV7-9 | 15 | NA | TGTGCCAGCAGCTTAGGATATGGGGGCAGGTCACCCCTCCACTTT | CASSLGYGGRSPLHF
TRBJ2-1 | many | TRBV12-3/TRBV12-4 | 15 | TRBD2 | TGTGCCAGCAGTTCCTCAACGGGGGGATCCAATGAGCAGTTCTTC | CASSSSTGGSNEQFF
TRBJ2-2 | once | TRBV7-6 | 16 | TRBD2 | TGTGCCAGCAGTACGGGACTAGCGGTGAACACCGGGGAGCTGTTTTTT | CASSTGLAVNTGELFF
TRBJ2-1 | many | TRBV9 | 13 | NA | TGTGCCAGCAGCGTAGGCGGGAACAATGAGCAGTTCTTC | CASSVGGNNEQFF
TRBJ2-3 | many | TRBV29-1 | 15 | NA | TGCAGCGTTGATACCAGCGGGGTAGGGGGAGATACGCAGTATTTT | CSVDTSGVGGDTQYF
TRBJ1-2 | once | TRBV24-1 | 16 | TRBD1 | TGTGCCACCAGTGCTAGTTCGGGACAGACACTCTATGGCTACACCTTC | CATSASSGQTLYGYTF
TRBJ1-1 | NA | TRBV4-1 | 15 | TRBD1 | TGCGCCAGCAGCCAAGATTGGAAGGGGGCAGGTGAAGCTTTCTTT | CASSQDWKGAGEAFF
TRBJ2-2 | many | TRBV12-5 | 16 | NA | TGTGCTAGTGGTTTGGTATTTGTAGCAGGAAGCGGGGAGCTGTTTTTT | CASGLVFVAGSGELFF
TRBJ2-7 | many | TRBV5-6 | 15 | NA | TGTGCCAGCAGCTACGACCAGGAGCTGGCCTACGAGCAGTACTTC | CASSYDQELAYEQYF
TRBJ1-6 | many | TRBV5-1 | 20 | TRBD1 | TGCGCCAGCAGCCCACAGAAGGTCCAGGGGGCGAGTTTTTTTGATTCACCCCTCCACTTT | CASSPQKVQGASFFDSPLHF
TRBJ2-7 | many | TRBV7-9 | 15 | NA | TGTGCCAGCAGCTTAGAGTCGGGGCACAGTTACGAGCAGTACTTC | CASSLESGHSYEQYF
TRBJ2-3 | once | TRBV12-5 | 12 | TRBD2 | TGTGCCAGCGGGGGAGGAGCAGATACGCAGTATTTT | CASGGGADTQYF
TRBJ1-2 | many | TRBV2 | 13 | NA | TGTGCCAGCAGTGAAAGGGCACGGCATGGCTACACCTTC | CASSERARHGYTF
TRBJ1-1 | NA | TRBV2 | 15 | NA | TGTGCCAGCAGCCTATTACAACGAGGGAACACTGAAGCTTTCTTT | CASSLLQRGNTEAFF
TRBJ2-6 | many | TRBV9 | 20 | NA | TGTGCCAGCAGTAGGTATGGGGGAGGAAGGGGAGACTCTGGGGCCAACGTCCTGACTTTC | CASSRYGGGRGDSGANVLTF
TRBJ2-1 | few | TRBV9 | 16 | TRBD2 | TGTGCCAGCAGCCCTACGGGCGGGAGGGCCCCCAATGAGCAGTTCTTC | CASSPTGGRAPNEQFF
TRBJ2-3 | many | TRBV7-6 | 14 | NA | TGTGCCAGCAGCCCCTTACAGGGCACAGATACGCAGTATTTT | CASSPLQGTDTQYF
TRBJ2-3 | many | TRBV11-2 | 14 | NA | TGTGCCAGCAGCTTAGACTGGGGGTTTAATACGCAGTATTTT | CASSLDWGFNTQYF
TRBJ1-4 | few | TRBV4-3 | 16 | TRBD1 | TGCGCCAGCAGCCAAGGAGGGGGACAGGGGGGTGAAAAACTGTTTTTT | CASSQGGGQGGEKLFF
TRBJ1-4 | NA | TRBV10-3 | 23 | NA | TGTGCCATCAGTGATCTTTCGTTGGGAAAGGAGGCTGGCTACACCACAACTAATGAAAAACTGTTTTTT | CAISDLSLGKEAGYTTTNEKLFF
TRBJ1-5 | NA | TRBV12-3/TRBV12-4 | 12 | NA | TGTGCCAGCAGGTACAGGGTACAGACCCAGCATTTT | CASRYRVQTQHF
TRBJ1-2 | many | TRBV19 | 16 | NA | TGTGCCAGTATCGACGTCGCAGGGGCGCCCAACTATGGCTACACCTTC | CASIDVAGAPNYGYTF
TRBJ2-2 | NA | TRBV7-2 | 17 | NA | TGTGCCAGCAGCTCCTCAACCGGGACGGGGATTGCCGGGCAGCTGTTTTTT | CASSSSTGTGIAGQLFF
TRBJ2-3 | NA | TRBV7-2 | 16 | NA | TGTGCCAGCAGCTCCCGGCGGGTTGATAGCGCAGGTACGCAGTATTTT | CASSSRRVDSAGTQYF
TRBJ1-2 | many | TRBV12-3/TRBV12-4 | 16 | TRBD1 | TGTGCCAGCAGTTTTGGCAGGGGGACAGCTAACTATGGCTACACCTTC | CASSFGRGTANYGYTF
TRBJ2-3 | few | TRBV27 | 17 | NA | TGTGCCAGCAGTCCCATAACCGGGGCGGGGCAGGGAGATACGCAGTATTTT | CASSPITGAGQGDTQYF
TRBJ2-7 | many | TRBV11-3 | 13 | NA | TGTGCCAGCAGCTTGGGACTTTTCTACGAGCAGTACTTC | CASSLGLFYEQYF
TRBJ2-5 | many | TRBV12-3/TRBV12-4 | 18 | NA | TGTGCCAGCAGTTTCCCCAATACACCGGGACACCTCCAAGAGACCCAGTACTTC | CASSFPNTPGHLQETQYF
TRBJ2-5 | NA | TRBV20-1 | 16 | TRBD2 | TGCAGTGCTAGGGGGGCTAGCGGGGGGACGGGGGAGACCCAGTACTTC | CSARGASGGTGETQYF
TRBJ2-7 | many | TRBV5-1 | 15 | TRBD2 | TGCGCCAGCAGCACCCCTAGCGGGGGGGCCCGGGAGCAGTACTTC | CASSTPSGGAREQYF
TRBJ2-7 | NA | TRBV6-2/TRBV6-3 | 15 | NA | TGTGCCAGCAGTTACTGGTCAGGTGTTACCTACGAGCAGTACTTC | CASSYWSGVTYEQYF
TRBJ2-7 | many | TRBV11-3 | 15 | TRBD2 | TGTGCCACCCAGCAAACAGCGGGGGGCCAGGGAGAGCAGTACTTC | CATQQTAGGQGEQYF
TRBJ1-2 | NA | TRBV4-1 | 14 | NA | TGCGCCAGCAGCCACAACTCGGGGGCTTATAGCTACACCTTC | CASSHNSGAYSYTF
TRBJ1-3 | many | TRBV10-3 | 13 | NA | TGTGCCACCATCTTCGAGAGTGGAAACACCATATATTTT | CATIFESGNTIYF
TRBJ1-4 | NA | TRBV29-1 | 13 | NA | TGCAGCGTTGTTGAGGCCCCGGCGGAAAAACTGTTTTTT | CSVVEAPAEKLFF
TRBJ2-3 | few | TRBV19 | 18 | TRBD2 | TGTGCCAGTAGTATAGAGGGACTAGCGGGGGGCCCCTCAGATACGCAGTATTTT | CASSIEGLAGGPSDTQYF
TRBJ1-1 | once | TRBV19 | 15 | NA | TGTGCCAGTAGTCTCGTCCAAAGGGGGAACACTGAAGCTTTCTTT | CASSLVQRGNTEAFF
TRBJ2-5 | many | TRBV12-3/TRBV12-4 | 15 | NA | TGTGCCAGCAGTTTCCCCCCAGGGCTCGGAGAGACCCAGTACTTC | CASSFPPGLGETQYF
TRBJ2-1 | many | TRBV7-9 | 15 | NA | TGTGCCAGCAGCCCTCCGGGCGTTCGGGGTGATGAGCAGTTCTTC | CASSPPGVRGDEQFF
TRBJ2-1 | NA | TRBV4-3 | 12 | NA | TGCGCCAGCAGCCAGGGTCCCTACGAGCAGTTCTTC | CASSQGPYEQFF
TRBJ2-7 | many | TRBV20-1 | 13 | NA | TGCAGTGCTAGAGACCAGCGGATCTACGAGCAGTACTTC | CSARDQRIYEQYF
TRBJ2-1 | NA | TRBV20-1 | 17 | TRBD2 | TGCAGTGCTAGAGATTTCGGTGGCGGGAGGGCCCTTGGTGAGCAGTTCTTC | CSARDFGGGRALGEQFF
TRBJ2-1 | NA | TRBV27 | 15 | NA | TGTGCCAGCAGTACTAACAGGGGGGGGTACAATGAGCAGTTCTTC | CASSTNRGGYNEQFF
TRBJ2-3 | once | TRBV10-3 | 15 | NA | TGTGCCATCAGTGAACAAGGGTATTTCACAGATACGCAGTATTTT | CAISEQGYFTDTQYF
TRBJ2-2 | many | TRBV6-2/TRBV6-3 | 13 | NA | TGTGCCAGCAAGAAGGGAGGCACCGGGGAGCTGTTTTTT | CASKKGGTGELFF
TRBJ2-1 | many | TRBV20-1 | 16 | TRBD2 | TGCAGTGCTAGAGATATAACTAGCGGGACGGCTAATGAGCAGTTCTTC | CSARDITSGTANEQFF
TRBJ2-7 | NA | TRBV30 | 12 | NA | NA | CAWGTGSGEQRF